The clone carrying this T cell receptor (beta chain) was observed a few times. Its target is not known. This CDR3 spans 14 amino acids. CDR1 is SGHRS and CDR2 is YFSETQ in the germline V gene. Trimming at V came to 6 bases and at J to 12 bases, leaving 14 bases not matched to a gene. These data come from a study of beta chain features in type 1 diabetes. Expressed TCRB transcripts were sequenced because the entire RNA isolate underwent reverse transcription. Some clones are missing from TCRdb's copy, which holds only in-frame ones; the method was immunoSEQ multiplex PCR. The sample includes 300,000 or so clones, roughly an eighth of them seen just once. Findings and limits, study-wide: Any role of HLA type in TCRB rearrangement remained unresolved here. The study found moderately but significantly shorter TCRB CDR3s in all four CD4+ subsets of Type 1 diabetes patients.

The chain recombines TRBV5-1 with TRBJ2-1, with 8 bases that match TRBD1. This TCR was sampled from a man aged 25-45 years with type 1 diabetes. Material: naive CD4+ T cells from blood. The CDR3 reads CASMDQGASWGQFF. The CDR3, as DNA: TGCGCCAGCATGGACCAGGGGGCTAGTTGGGGGCAGTTCTTC.